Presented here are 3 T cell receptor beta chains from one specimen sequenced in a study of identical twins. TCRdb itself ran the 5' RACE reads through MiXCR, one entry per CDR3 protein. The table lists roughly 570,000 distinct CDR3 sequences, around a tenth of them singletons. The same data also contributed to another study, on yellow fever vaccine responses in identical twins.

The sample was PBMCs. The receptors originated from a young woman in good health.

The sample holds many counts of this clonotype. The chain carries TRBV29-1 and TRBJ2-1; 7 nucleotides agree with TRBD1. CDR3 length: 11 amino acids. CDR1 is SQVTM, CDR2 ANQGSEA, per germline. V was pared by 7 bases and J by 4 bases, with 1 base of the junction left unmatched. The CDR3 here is CSGDRYNEQFF. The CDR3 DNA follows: TGCAGCGGGGACAGATACAATGAGCAGTTCTTC.

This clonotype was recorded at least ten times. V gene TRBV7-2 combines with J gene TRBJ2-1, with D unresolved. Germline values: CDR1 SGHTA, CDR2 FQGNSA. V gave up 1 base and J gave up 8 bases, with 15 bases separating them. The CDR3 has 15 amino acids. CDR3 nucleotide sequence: TGTGCCAGCAGCTTAGACGTCCAGACGCTAGATGAGCAGTTCTTC. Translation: CASSLDVQTLDEQFF. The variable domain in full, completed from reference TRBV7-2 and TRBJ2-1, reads GAGVSQSPSNKVTEKGKDVELRCDPISGHTALYWYRQSLGQGLEFLIYFQGNSAPDKSGLPSDRFSAERTGGSVSTLTIQRTQQEDSAVYLCASSLDVQTLDEQFFGPGTRLTVL.

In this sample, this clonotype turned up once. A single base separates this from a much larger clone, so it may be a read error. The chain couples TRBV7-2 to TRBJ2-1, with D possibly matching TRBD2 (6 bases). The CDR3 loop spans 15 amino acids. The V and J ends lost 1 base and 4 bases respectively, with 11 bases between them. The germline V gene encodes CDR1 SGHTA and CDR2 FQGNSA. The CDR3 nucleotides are TGTGCCAGCAGCTTAGAGGCGGGGAGGTACAATGAGCAGTTCTTC. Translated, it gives CASSLEAGRYNEQFF.